One sample yielded the 3 T cell receptor beta chains listed below, sequenced in a study of shared clonotypes between healthy human individuals. Sequenced by immunoSEQ multiplex PCR; TCRdb stores in-frame clones only, minus some. The sample records 800,000 to 1,200,000 clones, 75% to 85% being singletons. Sequenced input: memory CD4+ T cells from PBMCs. As for subset: CD45RA-negative fraction. The receptors were sampled from a man in his late teens or twenties in good health. Some clones in this sample may be carry-over from other donors' samples.

The chain uses TRBV18 and TRBJ1-2; D gene unclear. CDR3 length: 13 residues. The germline V gene encodes CDR1 KGHSH and CDR2 LQKENI. V was trimmed by 1 base and J by 3 bases, leaving 6 bases between them. The CDR3 loop is CASSPLRYYGYTF. Written as DNA, the CDR3 is TGTGCCAGCTCACCACTGAGGTACTATGGCTACACCTTC.

The chain employs TRBV6-5 and TRBJ2-4; tentative D call: TRBD2 (5 bases). This CDR3 has 15 amino acids. V lost 2 bases and J 1 base, leaving 9 bases between the germline ends. CDR1 MNHEY and CDR2 SVGAGI come from the germline V gene. The CDR3 sequence is CASSYGEPAKNIQYF. The CDR3 DNA follows: TGTGCCAGCAGTTACGGGGAGCCGGCCAAAAACATTCAGTACTTC.

As for this clone: Distinct nucleotide sequences in the sample also encode this CDR3. The chain recombines TRBV29-1 with TRBJ2-5, with TRBD2 matching over 13 bases. CDR1 SQVTM and CDR2 ANQGSEA come from the germline V gene. The CDR3 covers 15 residues. V lost 1 base, J lost 2 bases, and 1 base stayed unmatched. The CDR3: CSVEGTSGGQETQYF. CDR3 nucleotide sequence: TGCAGCGTTGAAGGGACTAGCGGGGGACAAGAGACCCAGTACTTC.